The T cell receptor beta chain under discussion was sequenced for a study of T cells in Graves' hyperthyroidism and ophthalmopathy. Germline CDR1 and CDR2: SGHRS and YFSETQ. The CDR3 extends over 13 amino acids. V lost 0 bases and J lost 8, with 11 bases in between. The source material, RNA transcripts, was used to amplify TCR beta CDR3 regions. HTBI primers were the set used in a first-round RT-PCR of the TCR CDR3. TCRdb independently ran MiXCR on the multiplex PCR reads; one entry per CDR3 protein. The sample includes hundreds of thousands of distinct CDR3 sequences, approximately 42% of them seen just once. Ten or more counts support this clonotype.

The sequencing sample was made of peripheral blood or thyroid tissue (not recorded which). The chain employs TRBV5-1 and TRBJ1-1; TRBD1 might be the D (6 bases). The receptor's source is an adult man with Graves' disease, either hyperthyroidism or ophthalmopathy (not recorded which). The CDR3 reads CASSLAGTSEAFF. Written as DNA, the CDR3 is TGCGCCAGCAGCTTGGCCGGGACATCAGAAGCTTTCTTT.